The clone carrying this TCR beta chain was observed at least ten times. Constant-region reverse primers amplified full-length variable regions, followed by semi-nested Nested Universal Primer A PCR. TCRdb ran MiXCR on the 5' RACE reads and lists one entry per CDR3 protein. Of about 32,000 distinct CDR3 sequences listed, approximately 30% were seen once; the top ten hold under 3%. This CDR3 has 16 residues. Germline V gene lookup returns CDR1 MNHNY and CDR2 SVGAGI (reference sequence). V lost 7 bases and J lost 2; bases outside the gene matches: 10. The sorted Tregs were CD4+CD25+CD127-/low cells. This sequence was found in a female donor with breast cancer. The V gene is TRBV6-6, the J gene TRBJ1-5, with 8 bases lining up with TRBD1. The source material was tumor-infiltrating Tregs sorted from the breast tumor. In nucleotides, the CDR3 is TGTGCCAGCAACTGGGGGCAGGGGGCCGGCAATCAGCCCCAGCATTTT. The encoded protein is CASNWGQGAGNQPQHF.